The sequence of this T cell receptor (beta chain) was determined in a study of T cells expressing NK-cell markers. TCRdb reprocessed the 5' RACE reads and reports one entry per CDR3 protein, with no DNA. The sample has roughly 280,000 distinct CDR3 sequences. CDR1 is KGHDR, CDR2 SFDVKD, per germline. This CDR3 spans 13 amino acids. Sample: blood T cells: a sorted CD56 or NKG2C T cell subset, CD4+ or CD8+ T cells, or bulk PBMC T cells (not recorded which). The chain has TRBV24-1 and TRBJ2-3. The clonotype was recovered from a man between 18 and 35 years old in good health. CDR3 amino acids: CATSDLIWGVQYF.